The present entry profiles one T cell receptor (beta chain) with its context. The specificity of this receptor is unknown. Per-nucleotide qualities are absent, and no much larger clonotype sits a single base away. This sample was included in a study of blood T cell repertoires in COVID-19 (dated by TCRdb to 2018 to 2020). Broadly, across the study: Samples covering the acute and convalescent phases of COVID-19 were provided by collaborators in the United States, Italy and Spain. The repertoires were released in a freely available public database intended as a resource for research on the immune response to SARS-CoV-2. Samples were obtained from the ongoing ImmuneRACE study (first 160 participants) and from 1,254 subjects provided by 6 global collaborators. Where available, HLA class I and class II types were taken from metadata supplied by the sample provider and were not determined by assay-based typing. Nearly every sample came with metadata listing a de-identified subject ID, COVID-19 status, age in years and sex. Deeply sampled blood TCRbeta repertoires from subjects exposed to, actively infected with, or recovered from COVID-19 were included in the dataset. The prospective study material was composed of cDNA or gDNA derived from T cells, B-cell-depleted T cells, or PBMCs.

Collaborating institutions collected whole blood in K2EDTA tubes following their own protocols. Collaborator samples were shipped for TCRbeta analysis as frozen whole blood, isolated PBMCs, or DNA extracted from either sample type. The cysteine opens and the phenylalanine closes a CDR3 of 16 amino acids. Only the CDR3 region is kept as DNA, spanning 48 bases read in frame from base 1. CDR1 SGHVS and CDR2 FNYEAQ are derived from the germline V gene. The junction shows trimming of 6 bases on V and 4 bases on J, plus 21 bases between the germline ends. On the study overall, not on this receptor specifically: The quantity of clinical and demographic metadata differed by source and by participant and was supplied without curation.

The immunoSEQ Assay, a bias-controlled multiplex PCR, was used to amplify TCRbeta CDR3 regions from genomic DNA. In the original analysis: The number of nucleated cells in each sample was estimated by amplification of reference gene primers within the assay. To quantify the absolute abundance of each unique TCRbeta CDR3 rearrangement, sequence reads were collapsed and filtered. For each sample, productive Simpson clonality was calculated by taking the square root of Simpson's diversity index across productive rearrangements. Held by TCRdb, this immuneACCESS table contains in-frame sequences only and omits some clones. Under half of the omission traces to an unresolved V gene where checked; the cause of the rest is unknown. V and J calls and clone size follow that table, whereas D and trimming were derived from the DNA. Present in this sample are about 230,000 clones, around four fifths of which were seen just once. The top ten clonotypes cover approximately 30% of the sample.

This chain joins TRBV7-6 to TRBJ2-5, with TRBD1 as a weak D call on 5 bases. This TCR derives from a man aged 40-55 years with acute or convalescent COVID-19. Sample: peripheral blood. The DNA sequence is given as TGTGCCAGCAGTTCACCCCGCCAGGGAATGGGAGAGACCCAGTACTTC. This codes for CASSSPRQGMGETQYF.